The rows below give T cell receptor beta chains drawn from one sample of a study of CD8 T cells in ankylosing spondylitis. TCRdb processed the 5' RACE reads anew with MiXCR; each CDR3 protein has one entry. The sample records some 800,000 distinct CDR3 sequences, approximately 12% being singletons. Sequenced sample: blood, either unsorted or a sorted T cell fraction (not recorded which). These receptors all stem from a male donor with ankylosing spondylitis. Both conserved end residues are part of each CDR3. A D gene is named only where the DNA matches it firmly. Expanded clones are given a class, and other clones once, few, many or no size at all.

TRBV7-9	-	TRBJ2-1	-	CASSPRQAGPNEQFF	TGTGCCAGCAGCCCCCGTCAGGCGGGCCCCAATGAGCAGTTCTTC
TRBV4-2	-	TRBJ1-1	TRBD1	CASSQATGRRIMNTEAFF	TGTGCCAGCAGCCAAGCGACAGGGAGGAGGATCATGAACACTGAAGCTTTCTTT
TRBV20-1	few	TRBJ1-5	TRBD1	CSATSDRGGQPQHF	TGCAGTGCTACCTCCGACAGGGGCGGACAGCCCCAGCATTTT
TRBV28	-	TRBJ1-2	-	CASSYPSPGLMGYTF	TGTGCCAGCAGTTACCCCTCGCCGGGTCTCATGGGCTACACCTTC
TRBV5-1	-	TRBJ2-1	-	CASSSRGFSYNEQFF	TGCGCCAGCAGCTCCCGGGGGTTCTCCTACAATGAGCAGTTCTTC
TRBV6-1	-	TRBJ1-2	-	CASAWDYYGYTF	TGTGCCAGCGCGTGGGATTACTATGGCTACACCTTC
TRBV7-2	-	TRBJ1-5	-	CASSTKNRNQPQHF	TGTGCCAGCAGCACAAAAAACAGAAATCAGCCCCAGCATTTT
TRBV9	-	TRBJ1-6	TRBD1	CASSRGTAPLLSPLHF	TGTGCCAGCAGCAGAGGGACAGCCCCCCTCCTTTCACCCCTCCACTTT
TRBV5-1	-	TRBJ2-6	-	CATTTGQPGGANVLTF	TGCGCCACCACGACCGGACAGCCTGGTGGGGCCAACGTCCTGACTTTC
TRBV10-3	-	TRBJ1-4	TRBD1	CAISEQGAEEKLFF	TGTGCCATCAGTGAGCAGGGGGCAGAGGAAAAACTGTTTTTT
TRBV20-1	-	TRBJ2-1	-	CSARGRVPGAQNEQFF	TGCAGTGCTAGAGGCAGGGTACCGGGAGCCCAAAATGAGCAGTTCTTC
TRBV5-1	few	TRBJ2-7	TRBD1	CASSLDRTGSGEQYF	TGCGCCAGCAGCTTGGATAGGACAGGGAGCGGCGAGCAGTACTTC
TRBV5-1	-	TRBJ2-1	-	CASSKIPENEQFF	TGCGCCAGCAGCAAAATACCAGAGAATGAGCAGTTCTTC
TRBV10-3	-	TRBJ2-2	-	CAISESPLSGWVTGELFF	TGTGCCATCAGTGAGTCCCCACTTTCAGGGTGGGTCACCGGGGAGCTGTTTTTT
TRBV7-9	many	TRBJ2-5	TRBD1	CASSIPGQGLETQYF	TGTGCCAGCAGCATTCCGGGACAGGGACTAGAGACCCAGTACTTC
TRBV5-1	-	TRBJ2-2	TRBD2	CASWFGPAGTGELFF	TGCGCCAGTTGGTTCGGACCAGCGGGAACCGGGGAGCTGTTTTTT
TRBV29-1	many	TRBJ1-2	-	CSVGGLGYGYTF	TGCAGCGTGGGAGGGTTGGGCTATGGCTACACCTTC
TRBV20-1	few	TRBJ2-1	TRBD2	CSAREGTRVSNEQFF	TGCAGTGCTAGAGAAGGGACTAGAGTAAGCAATGAGCAGTTCTTC
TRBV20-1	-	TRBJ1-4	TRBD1	CSARIRQGNNEKLFF	TGCAGTGCTAGAATCCGACAGGGAAATAATGAAAAACTGTTTTTT
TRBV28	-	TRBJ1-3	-	CASNTRYSGNTIYF	TGTGCCAGCAACACGCGATACTCTGGAAACACCATATATTTT
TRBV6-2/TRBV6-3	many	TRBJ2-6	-	CASSYGGSGANVLTF	TGTGCCAGCAGTTATGGAGGGTCTGGGGCCAACGTCCTGACTTTC
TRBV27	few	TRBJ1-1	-	CASSYRAPNTEAFF	TGTGCCAGCAGTTACCGGGCCCCAAACACTGAAGCTTTCTTT
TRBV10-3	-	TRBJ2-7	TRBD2	CAIGPREVYEQYF	TGTGCCATCGGCCCGCGGGAGGTCTACGAGCAGTACTTC
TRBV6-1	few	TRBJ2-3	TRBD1	CASRPGQAVTDTQYF	TGTGCCAGCAGACCGGGACAGGCCGTCACAGATACGCAGTATTTT
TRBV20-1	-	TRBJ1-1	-	CRFTASANTEAFF	TGCAGATTTACAGCCTCTGCGAACACTGAAGCTTTCTTT
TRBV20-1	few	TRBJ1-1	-	CSARKGPWEAFF	TGCAGTGCTAGGAAGGGACCCTGGGAAGCTTTCTTT
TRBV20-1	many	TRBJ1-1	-	CSATRVNTEAFF	TGCAGTGCTACGAGGGTGAACACTGAAGCTTTCTTT
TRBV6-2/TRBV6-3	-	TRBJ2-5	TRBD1	CASINRGLKETQYF	TGTGCCAGCATCAACAGGGGGCTTAAAGAGACCCAGTACTTC
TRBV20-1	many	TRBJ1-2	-	CSARDHRGDYGYTF	TGCAGTGCTAGAGATCATCGGGGAGATTATGGCTACACCTTC
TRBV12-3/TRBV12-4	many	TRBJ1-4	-	CASSFSGLNEKLFF	TGTGCCAGCAGTTTTTCGGGGTTGAATGAAAAACTGTTTTTT
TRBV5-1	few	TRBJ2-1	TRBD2	CASSVSGVYYNEQFF	TGCGCCAGCAGCGTGAGCGGGGTTTACTACAATGAGCAGTTCTTC
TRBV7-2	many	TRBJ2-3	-	CASSPHGTDTQYF	TGTGCCAGCAGCCCCCACGGGACAGATACGCAGTATTTT
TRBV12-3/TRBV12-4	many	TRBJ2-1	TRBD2	CASTLRVYGGRAVSYNEQFF	TGTGCCAGCACTCTTCGAGTTTATGGCGGGAGGGCCGTATCCTACAATGAGCAGTTCTTC
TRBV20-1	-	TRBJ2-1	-	CSATRGSGSYNEQFF	TGCAGTGCTACCCGGGGTAGCGGCTCCTACAATGAGCAGTTCTTC
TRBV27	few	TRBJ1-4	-	CATFVATNEKLFF	TGTGCCACCTTTGTTGCAACTAATGAAAAACTGTTTTTT
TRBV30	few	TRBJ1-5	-	CAWSSGQVEHQPQHF	TGTGCCTGGAGTTCGGGCCAGGTGGAACATCAGCCCCAGCATTTT
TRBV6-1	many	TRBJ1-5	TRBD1	CASSRQGPAGQPQHF	TGTGCCAGCAGTCGACAGGGGCCCGCCGGTCAGCCCCAGCATTTT
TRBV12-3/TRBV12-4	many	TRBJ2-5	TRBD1	CASSPGTGRETQYF	TGTGCCAGCAGTCCCGGGACAGGTCGCGAGACCCAGTACTTC
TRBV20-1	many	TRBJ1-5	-	CSVEGDNQPQHF	TGCAGTGTGGAGGGGGACAATCAGCCCCAGCATTTT
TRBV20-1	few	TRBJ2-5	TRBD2	CSATPWEGLETQYF	TGCAGTGCTACACCCTGGGAGGGCCTGGAGACCCAGTACTTC
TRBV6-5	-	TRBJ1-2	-	CASSYGEANYGYTF	TGTGCCAGCAGTTACGGTGAAGCTAACTATGGCTACACCTTC
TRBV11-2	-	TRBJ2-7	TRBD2	CASSLPWAGPGGQYF	TGTGCCAGCAGCTTGCCCTGGGCGGGACCGGGGGGGCAGTACTTC
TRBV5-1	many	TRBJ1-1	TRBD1	CASSWDRTNTEAFF	TGCGCCAGCAGCTGGGACAGGACGAACACTGAAGCTTTCTTT
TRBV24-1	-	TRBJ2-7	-	CATSEGGTTDEQYF	TGTGCCACCAGTGAGGGGGGTACAACAGACGAGCAGTACTTC
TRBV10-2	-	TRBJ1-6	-	CASSESRSPLHF	TGCGCCAGCAGTGAGAGTCGTTCACCCCTCCACTTT
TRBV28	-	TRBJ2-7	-	CASTRTRNSYEQYF	TGTGCCAGCACACGGACACGCAACTCCTACGAGCAGTACTTC